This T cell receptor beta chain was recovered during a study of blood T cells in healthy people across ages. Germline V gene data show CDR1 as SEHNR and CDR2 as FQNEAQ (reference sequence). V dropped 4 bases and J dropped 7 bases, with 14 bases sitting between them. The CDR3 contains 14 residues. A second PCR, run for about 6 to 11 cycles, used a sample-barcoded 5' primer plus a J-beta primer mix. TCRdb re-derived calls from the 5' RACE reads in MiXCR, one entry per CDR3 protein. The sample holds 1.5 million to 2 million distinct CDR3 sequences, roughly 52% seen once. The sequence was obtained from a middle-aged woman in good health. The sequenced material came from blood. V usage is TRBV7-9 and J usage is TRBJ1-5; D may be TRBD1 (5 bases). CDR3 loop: CASSSTGSEQPQHF. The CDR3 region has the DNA TGTGCCAGCAGCTCCACAGGTTCCGAGCAGCCCCAGCATTTT.